The present entry profiles one TCR beta chain with its context. No antigen is known for it. The sample is drawn from a study of blood T cells in healthy people across ages. Study-level background: Every two T cells gave about one barcoded beta molecule via template switching.

Study results and limitations: More naive CD4+ cells and higher diversity were found in long-lived than in aged donors. Any conclusive comparison of naive versus antigen-experienced cells was prevented by using unsorted PBMCs.

Using a J-beta primer mix together with a sample-barcoded 5' primer, a second PCR was run for about 7 to 12 cycles. MiXCR, applied by TCRdb to the 5' RACE reads, yields one record per CDR3 protein. The repertoire has about 1.1 million distinct CDR3 sequences, 30% to 40% of them found once; the top ten carry about 12%. Drawn from each donor were roughly 9.4 milliliters of peripheral blood. Germline CDR1 and CDR2: MNHEY and SVGEGT. V lost 0 bases, J lost 8 bases, and 7 bases lay in between. The CDR3 extends over 12 amino acids. The chain carries TRBV6-2 or TRBV6-3 and TRBJ1-1; no clear D. The clonotype originates from a man aged 18 to 30 in good health. Sequencing was done on a sample of blood. CDR3 loop: CASSYSIEEAFF. CDR3 in DNA: TGTGCCAGCAGTTACTCTATCGAGGAAGCTTTCTTT.